This T cell receptor beta chain was captured in a study of human T cells and chemical hapten exposure. Study overall: Patients, largely female, had alopecia areata, totalis or universalis. Overall study results and limits: Alopecia in the donors means their immune response may deviate from healthy people's.

This clonotype was counted only a few times. Its target is not known. Trimming took 6 bases from V and 1 from J, leaving 15 bases between them. The CDR3 spans 14 residues. Germline values: CDR1 DFQATT, CDR2 SNEGSKA (reference sequence). The time point denotes: patch test 1, 2 weeks after DPC sensitization. Treatment noted: therapeutic diphenylcyclopropenone sensitization with weekly scalp DPC. Blood draws came before every patch-test application. What the library attached to individual cDNA molecules were unique molecular identifiers. TCRdb recomputed calls from the RACE reads with MiXCR, one row per CDR3 protein. This table has 350,000 or so distinct CDR3 sequences, under 9% appearing once.

This TCR was recovered from a woman aged 18-35 years with alopecia areata. Some clones in this sample may be carry-over from other donors' samples. Sequences were derived from whole blood, sampled in connection with sensitization to the hapten diphenylcyclopropenone (DPC). The chain uses TRBV20-1 and TRBJ1-1, with D hard to call. The CDR3 loop is CSAISSAGNTEAFF. As DNA, the CDR3 is TGCAGTGCGATTAGCTCAGCGGGGAACACTGAAGCTTTCTTT.